This is a list of T cell receptor beta chains from one sample in a study of blood T cell repertoires in COVID-19. The assay was immunoSEQ multiplex PCR, and TCRdb's table has in-frame clones only and misses some. The sample has approximately 150,000 clones, around three quarters seen once; the top ten hold roughly 19%. Source material: PBMCs or T cells enriched from blood (not recorded which). Every receptor here comes from an older woman in a cohort exposed to, infected with or recovered from COVID-19 (not recorded which). CDR3s include the opening cysteine and the closing phenylalanine or tryptophan. D genes are given only for firm matches. Expanded clones are given a class, and other clones once, few, many or no size at all.

J,size,D,V,CDR3,DNA
TRBJ1-3,few,.,TRBV9,CASSVGYGSGNTIYF,TGTGCCAGCAGCGTAGGGTACGGCTCTGGAAACACCATATATTTT
TRBJ1-1,.,TRBD1,TRBV4-1,CASSRLDRGNTEAFF,TGCGCCAGCAGCCGTTTAGACAGGGGGAACACTGAAGCTTTCTTT
TRBJ2-1,.,.,TRBV6-1,CASSETAGEQFF,TGTGCCAGCAGTGAAACCGCCGGTGAGCAGTTCTTC
TRBJ2-2,.,TRBD2,TRBV5-1,CASSLGLAATGELFF,TGCGCCAGCAGCTTGGGACTAGCGGCTACCGGGGAGCTGTTTTTT
TRBJ2-7,.,TRBD2,TRBV7-2,CASSLPQRTSGRNFYEQYF,TGTGCCAGCAGCTTACCACAAAGGACTAGCGGGAGGAATTTTTACGAGCAGTACTTC
TRBJ2-3,few,.,TRBV3-1/TRBV3-2,CASSQGGLGDTQYF,TGTGCCAGCAGCCAAGGAGGCCTTGGGGATACGCAGTATTTT
TRBJ1-2,few,.,TRBV2,CASTTGWDGYTF,TGTGCCAGCACTACAGGGTGGGATGGCTACACCTTC
TRBJ2-1,.,TRBD2,TRBV28,CASSTTSGAQYNEQFF,TGTGCCAGCAGTACGACTAGCGGGGCTCAGTACAATGAGCAGTTCTTC
TRBJ2-1,.,.,TRBV7-8,CASSTPGYNEQFF,TGTGCCAGCAGCACCCCGGGATACAATGAGCAGTTCTTC
TRBJ1-2,.,TRBD1,TRBV30,CAWSVGGGQYDYGYTF,TGTGCCTGGAGTGTAGGGGGCGGACAGTACGACTATGGCTACACCTTC
TRBJ2-1,.,TRBD1,TRBV6-5,CASSSYRGEQFF,TGTGCCAGCAGCAGCTACAGGGGTGAGCAGTTCTTC
TRBJ2-1,.,TRBD2,TRBV5-4,CASSPWGTSKYNEQFF,TGTGCCAGCAGCCCCTGGGGGACTAGCAAGTACAATGAGCAGTTCTTC
TRBJ1-3,.,.,TRBV9,CASSVDQVYSGNTIYF,TGTGCCAGCAGCGTAGATCAGGTGTACTCTGGAAACACCATATATTTT
TRBJ1-5,few,TRBD1,TRBV6-5,CASSPGQADRQPQHF,TGTGCCAGCAGCCCGGGACAGGCAGATCGGCAGCCCCAGCATTTT
TRBJ2-5,.,TRBD1,TRBV5-1,CASSLGTGKETQYF,TGCGCCAGCAGCTTGGGGACAGGGAAAGAGACCCAGTACTTC
TRBJ2-4,many,.,TRBV28,CASSPHPTGFIGANIQYF,TGTGCCAGCAGTCCTCACCCCACAGGGTTCATCGGGGCAAACATTCAGTACTTC
TRBJ1-2,once,TRBD1,TRBV10-3,CASGQGGGYGYTF,TGTGCCAGCGGACAGGGCGGTGGGTATGGCTACACCTTC
TRBJ2-1,few,.,TRBV28,CASSLPRNEQFF,TGTGCCAGCAGTTTACCGAGGAATGAGCAGTTCTTC
TRBJ1-2,.,.,TRBV3-1/TRBV3-2,CASSQDVQSYGYTF,TGTGCCAGCAGCCAAGATGTACAGTCCTATGGCTACACCTTC
TRBJ2-3,.,.,TRBV5-1,CASRRTGSSTDTQYF,TGCGCCAGCAGACGTACGGGTTCTAGCACAGATACGCAGTATTTT
TRBJ2-7,.,.,TRBV6-5,CASSRYRDEQYF,TGTGCCAGCAGCCGTTACAGGGACGAGCAGTACTTC
TRBJ2-3,.,TRBD1,TRBV28,CASSGTGTDTQYF,TGTGCCAGCAGTGGGACAGGGACGGATACGCAGTATTTT
TRBJ2-1,.,TRBD1,TRBV6-5,CASRLGQSSYNEQFF,TGTGCCAGCAGGCTGGGACAGAGCTCCTACAATGAGCAGTTCTTC
TRBJ1-5,few,TRBD1,TRBV28,CASSPGTGTGNQPQHF,TGTGCCAGCAGCCCCGGGACAGGGACGGGCAATCAGCCCCAGCATTTT
TRBJ2-5,.,TRBD2,TRBV4-1,CASSQETVWSSGPLGGTQYF,TGCGCCAGCAGCCAAGAGACGGTATGGAGTAGCGGGCCTTTGGGGGGGACCCAGTACTTC
TRBJ2-1,.,.,TRBV14,CASSQESMFWSGNEQFF,TGTGCCAGCAGCCAAGAGTCGATGTTCTGGTCCGGGAATGAGCAGTTCTTC
TRBJ1-4,.,.,TRBV18,CASSLGGVPEKLFF,TGTGCCAGCTCACTTGGGGGGGTTCCTGAGAAACTGTTTTTT
TRBJ1-5,.,.,TRBV28,CASSLAGDSNQPQHF,TGTGCCAGCAGTTTAGCGGGGGATAGCAATCAGCCCCAGCATTTT
TRBJ2-7,.,.,TRBV7-8,CASSLAEGRIEQYF,TGTGCCAGCAGCTTAGCTGAGGGAAGAATCGAGCAGTACTTC
TRBJ2-1,.,.,TRBV4-2,CASSRTRDSSGEQFF,TGTGCCAGCAGCCGCACTCGGGACTCATCGGGGGAGCAGTTCTTC
TRBJ1-2,.,.,TRBV27,CASSPDSGANYGYTF,TGTGCCAGCAGTCCCGACTCCGGAGCTAACTATGGCTACACCTTC
TRBJ2-7,.,TRBD2,TRBV16,CASVRRREGHGYEQYF,TGTGCCAGCGTCCGGAGGAGGGAGGGCCATGGTTACGAGCAGTACTTC
TRBJ2-7,.,TRBD2,TRBV5-1,CASSLLGGGNYEQYF,TGCGCCAGCAGCCTACTTGGGGGAGGGAATTACGAGCAGTACTTC
TRBJ2-6,.,TRBD2,TRBV5-1,CASSRLAGSSSGANVLTF,TGCGCCAGCAGCCGACTAGCGGGATCAAGCTCTGGGGCCAACGTCCTGACTTTC
TRBJ1-3,.,.,TRBV5-1,CASRVGMGGNTIYF,TGCGCCAGCAGGGTCGGGATGGGTGGAAACACCATATATTTT
TRBJ1-5,.,.,TRBV19,CASSIYVTASNQPQHF,TGTGCCAGTAGTATTTACGTAACAGCTAGCAATCAGCCCCAGCATTTT
TRBJ2-2,.,.,TRBV5-1,CASSLAGVPNTGELFF,TGCGCCAGCAGCTTGGCAGGGGTCCCGAACACCGGGGAGCTGTTTTTT
TRBJ2-7,.,.,TRBV18,CASSPGAVSTYEQYF,TGTGCCAGCTCACCAGGGGCAGTGAGTACCTACGAGCAGTACTTC
TRBJ2-7,few,.,TRBV21-1,CASSKDSSGSTYEQYF,TGTGCCAGCAGCAAAGACTCGAGCGGGAGTACCTACGAGCAGTACTTC
TRBJ1-2,.,.,TRBV6-5,CASSYSYYQGSHGYTF,TGTGCCAGCAGTTACTCGTATTATCAGGGATCCCATGGCTACACCTTC
TRBJ2-7,.,.,TRBV28,CASSQRGSEIIYYEQYF,TGTGCCAGCAGCCAGAGGGGGTCAGAGATAATATACTACGAGCAGTACTTC
TRBJ2-7,.,TRBD2,TRBV5-1,CASSSSPSGSYEQYF,TGCGCCAGCAGCTCCTCACCTAGCGGCTCCTACGAGCAGTACTTC